The 18 T cell receptor beta chains below were found in one sample sequenced in a study of cytomegalovirus exposure and HLA in healthy donors. The PCR contained 60 Vbeta and 13 Jbeta primers. Using immunoSEQ multiplex PCR, the repertoire was profiled, and TCRdb retains in-frame clones only, with some absent. Here the sample spans fewer than 200,000 clones, less than 90% being singletons. Sequencing was done on a sample of PBMCs. The receptors were sampled from a woman in her forties or fifties in good health and CMV-seropositive.

The chain recombines TRBV13 with TRBJ2-7; D is undetermined. CDR1 is PRHDT, CDR2 FYEKMQ, per germline (reference sequence). The CDR3 is 13 amino acids. V lost 0 bases, J lost 4 bases, and 7 bases lay in between. The CDR3 reads CASSLGLRYEQYF. The CDR3, as DNA: TGTGCCAGCAGCTTAGGACTTCGATACGAGCAGTACTTC.

To note about this clone: In this CDR3 the conserved last residue, phenylalanine or tryptophan, is missing, so a read error is likely. The DNA is omitted, as the CDR3 cannot be located on it reliably, and the CDR3 follows TCRdb's listing. This chain connects TRBV5-3 to TRBJ2-7; the listed D gene, TRBD2, was not tested against the DNA. TRBV5-3 is an open reading frame, and its role is uncertain. The CDR3 length equals 10 residues, ends included. The CDR3: CARSLMRWCG.

This clone was observed a few times. The CDR3 loop reads CASSLDGSSYNEQFF. CDR3 nucleotides: TGTGCCAGCAGCCTTGACGGGAGCTCCTACAATGAGCAGTTCTTC. The genes are TRBV11-3 and TRBJ2-1, with TRBD2 as a possible D gene (6 bases). The V end was cut by 5 bases, the J end by 0 bases, with 11 bases between. This CDR3 contains 15 residues. In germline, CDR1 is SGHNT, CDR2 YENEEA.

A single count supports this clone. The CDR3 protein is CASSIPPGVSGANVLTF. The CDR3 nucleotides are TGTGCCAGTAGTATACCCCCGGGGGTCTCTGGGGCCAACGTCCTGACTTTC. This rearrangement joins TRBV19 to TRBJ2-6; D is possibly TRBD2 (6 bases). The length of the CDR3 is 17 residues. The germline gives CDR1 LNHDA, CDR2 SQIVND (reference sequence). With 2 bases removed from V and 0 bases from J, the gap between germline ends came to 11 bases.

This clone was detected a few times. The chain recombines TRBV21-1 with TRBJ2-3; the listed D gene, TRBD1, was not tested against the DNA. TRBV21-1 has pseudogene status. This CDR3 region has 14 residues. Here the CDR3 DNA reads TGTGCCAGCAGCCGACAGGGGACTTTGGATACGCAGTATTTT. It yields the protein CASSRQGTLDTQYF.

The rearrangement links TRBV28 to TRBJ2-7, with D uncertain. The CDR3 has 13 residues. Germline V gene sequence: CDR1 MDHEN, CDR2 SYDVKM. Trimming shortened V by 2 bases and J by 3 bases, and 8 bases separated the two germline ends. The CDR3 region is CASSLQSFYEQYF. As DNA, the CDR3 is TGTGCCAGCAGTTTACAGTCTTTCTACGAGCAGTACTTC.

V and J are TRBV4-2 and TRBJ2-5; tentative D call: TRBD2 (6 bases). Germline CDR1 LGHNA, CDR2 YNFKEQ. This CDR3 is built from 15 residues. Trimming cost V 4 bases and J 1 base, with 13 bases left between them. CDR3 in DNA: TGTGCCAGCAGCCCCCAGGGAGGCCTCCAAGAGACCCAGTACTTC. Translating it yields CASSPQGGLQETQYF.

This clone was detected only a few times. This chain uses TRBV19 with TRBJ1-1, with D possibly being TRBD1 (6 bases). From germline, CDR1 is LNHDA and CDR2 SQIVND (reference sequence). CDR3 length equals 13 residues. V was cut by 5 bases and J by 4 bases, with 11 bases left in between. CDR3 in DNA: TGTGCCAGTAGTGAAGGGGGGGGCACTGAAGCTTTCTTT. It translates to CASSEGGGTEAFF.

This clone was counted between two and nine times. V and J are TRBV28 and TRBJ2-3, with TRBD2 as a possible D gene (5 bases). Germline V gives CDR1 MDHEN, CDR2 SYDVKM. The CDR3 totals 13 residues. The V and J ends lost 11 bases and 4 bases respectively, with 16 bases between them. The CDR3: CAARTRSPDTQYF. Written as DNA, the CDR3 is TGTGCCGCTCGCACTAGGTCCCCAGATACGCAGTATTTT.

The J gene is TRBJ1-1, the V gene TRBV5-4; no definite D call. Trimming cost V 2 bases and J 3 bases, with 11 bases left between them. The CDR3 is 14 amino acids. From germline, CDR1 is SGHNT and CDR2 YYREEE (reference sequence). The DNA of the CDR3 is TGTGCCAGCAGCTTCGGTAGAGGAGACACTGAAGCTTTCTTT. Its protein product is CASSFGRGDTEAFF.

This clone was observed a few times. CDR3: CASSSGQGTNEKLFF. CDR3 DNA sequence: TGTGCCAGCAGTTCCGGACAGGGAACGAATGAAAAACTGTTTTTT. This chain uses TRBV28 with TRBJ1-4, with TRBD1 identical over 8 bases. The CDR3 runs to 15 residues. The V segment lost 4 bases and the J segment 5 bases; nucleotides outside the gene matches: 6. Germline V gene data show CDR1 as MDHEN and CDR2 as SYDVKM. Complete variable domain (other parts from reference TRBV28 and TRBJ1-4): DVKVTQSSRYLVKRTGEKVFLECVQDMDHENMFWYRQDPGLGLRLIYFSYDVKMKEKGDIPEGYSVSREKKERFSLILESASTNQTSMYLCASSSGQGTNEKLFFGSGTQLSVL.

In its sample, this clone was seen once. The chain carries TRBV4-3 and TRBJ2-6; TRBD2 is a possible D gene (6 bases). Trimming removed 0 bases at V and 11 bases at J, with 14 bases between. In germline, CDR1 is LGHNA, CDR2 YSLEER. This CDR3 has 15 residues. The CDR3 DNA follows: TGCGCCAGCAGCCAAGACCTAATCGGGACTGACGTCCTGACTTTC. It encodes CASSQDLIGTDVLTF.

The gene calls are TRBV27 and TRBJ2-5; 11 bases align to TRBD1. TRBJ2-7 explains the end of the DNA better; the J call may be wrong. The CDR3 sequence is 15 residues long. Germline CDR1 MNHEY, CDR2 SMNVEV (reference sequence). The CDR3 sequence is CASSLKGTGGYEQYF. CDR3 DNA: TGTGCCAGCAGTTTAAAAGGGACAGGGGGTTACGAGCAGTACTTC.

The chain joins TRBV27 to TRBJ1-5, with D perhaps matching TRBD1 (5 bases). Per the germline V gene, CDR1 is MNHEY and CDR2 is SMNVEV (reference sequence). Trimming pared 2 bases from V and 8 bases from J, leaving 16 bases between. CDR3 length: 15 residues. CDR3 protein: CASSLKGRGNEPQHF. The CDR3 bases are TGTGCCAGCAGTTTAAAGGGCCGGGGGAACGAGCCCCAGCATTTT.

This sequence joins TRBV30 and TRBJ2-2; D is ambiguous. The CDR3 extends over 14 amino acids. The ends were cut back, 2 bases at V and 4 bases at J, with 11 bases in the middle. The V gene's germline CDR1 is GTSNPN and CDR2 SVGIG (reference sequence). CDR3 sequence reads: CAWSRSQITGELFF. The CDR3 DNA reads TGTGCCTGGAGTAGGAGTCAGATCACCGGGGAGCTGTTTTTT.

This clone was counted only a few times. The chain carries TRBV19 and TRBJ1-4; D unclear. Germline-derived CDR1 and CDR2 are LNHDA and SQIVND (reference sequence). This CDR3 contains 13 residues. V was cut by 5 bases and J by 8 bases, with 12 bases left in between. The CDR3 bases are TGTGCCAGTAGTTCCTCGGGTCGGGAAAAACTGTTTTTT. Protein sequence: CASSSSGREKLFF.

The gene calls are TRBV7-8 and TRBJ2-7; D is unclear. CDR3 length: 14 amino acids. Trimming removed 3 bases at V and 0 bases at J, with 9 bases between. CDR1 is SGHVS, CDR2 FQNEAQ, per germline. DNA for the CDR3: TGTGCCAGCAGCTTTTTTAGCAGCTCCTACGAGCAGTACTTC. Its protein is CASSFFSSSYEQYF.

The CDR3 sequence: CASSRTGGTNTGELFF. CDR3 DNA: TGCGCCAGCAGCCGGACAGGGGGCACGAACACCGGGGAGCTGTTTTTT. The rearrangement joins TRBV5-1 to TRBJ2-2, with 11 bases fitting TRBD1. Per the germline V gene, CDR1 is SGHRS and CDR2 is YFSETQ. The trim removed 4 bases at V and 0 bases at J, leaving 2 bases unmatched. The CDR3 extends over 16 amino acids.